The entry below gives a single TCR beta chain sequence along with its context. The sample comes from a study of blood T cell repertoires in COVID-19. Patients in Seattle were enrolled during active infection, then followed longitudinally. CDR1 is LNHDA and CDR2 is SQIVND in the germline V gene (reference sequence). Trimming took 3 bases from V and 4 from J; bases not matched to a gene: 12. The CDR3 runs 17 residues. Only in-frame clones appear in the TCRdb table, and some are missing; sequencing was by immunoSEQ multiplex PCR. The data contain 150,000 to 200,000 clones, approximately 95% of them seen just once; the ten biggest clones take up roughly 1.9%.

The receptor was isolated from a woman aged 60-70 years with COVID-19, enrolled during active disease. The rearrangement joins TRBV19 to TRBJ1-2; 9 bases agree with TRBD1. Sequenced material: peripheral blood. Here the CDR3 reads CASSIRTGDLLFYGYTF. The CDR3 bases are TGTGCCAGTAGTATTCGGACAGGGGACCTACTGTTCTATGGCTACACCTTC.